This T cell receptor (beta chain) was recovered during a study of human T cells and chemical hapten exposure (dated by TCRdb to the early 2020s). For the study in its entirety: For sensitization, 2% DPC in acetone was applied to an approximately 2 cm by approximately 2 cm area of upper inner arm skin. Patients additionally received weekly therapeutic DPC doses to the scalp throughout the approximately 25-week study period. Patch testing on the upper back used Finn chambers containing 0.01% DPC, with scoring done after 6 days according to International Contact Dermatitis Research Group standards. The mostly female patient cohort included alopecia areata with under or over 50% scalp involvement, alopecia totalis and alopecia universalis. Libraries were pooled for sequencing, and per-sample TCR yields varied mainly because of small differences in library volumes within the pool. This study followed changes in the peripheral blood TCR repertoire in vivo during primary and secondary sensitization of alopecia patients to the hapten diphenylcyclopropenone (DPC). Patient blood was sampled pre-sensitization (week 0) and at 2, 6 and about 24 weeks after DPC sensitization. Twenty-nine alopecia patients gave blood for TCR sequencing at one to four time points (pre-sensitization, 2, 6 and 24 weeks). The paper as a whole reports these results and caveats: Alopecia, a presumed autoimmune disease, was present in all patients, so the immune response of the patients might differ from that of healthy individuals. Compared with pre-sensitization or healthy control sets, expanded TCRs formed significantly more large CDR3 similarity clusters, which is consistent with antigen-driven responses. No change with DPC sensitization was found in the number of TCRs above 1 in 1000 frequency, and no evidence of global repertoire structure alterations was found. After repeated subsampling, the strength of the expansion versus patch-test correlation and the threshold at which it became significant changed. Patch test score correlated positively with the number of PT1 expanded TCRs, reaching significance at thresholds 8, 16 and 32 but not at 4.

Interpreted using the paper, the time point label stands for: pre-sensitization, week 0. Explained via the paper, the treatment or condition label denotes: therapeutic diphenylcyclopropenone sensitization with weekly scalp DPC. At every patch-test visit, the blood draw took place before the patch test was put on. Eligible patients were aged 18 to 70, diagnosed with alopecia, deemed suitable for DPC therapy, and excluded if pregnant. Total RNA was isolated from unfractionated whole blood collected in Tempus Blood RNA tubes. This clonotype was seen ten or more times. The clone's antigen remains unknown. No base-level quality is on record; no much larger clone is a single base apart. V has 7 bases trimmed and J has 1 base trimmed; junction bases matching no gene number 3. CDR3 length: 14 amino acids, cysteine to phenylalanine. Solely the CDR3 DNA is kept, with 42 bases framed from the first base. The library was generated by RACE. The listed sequencing device is NextSeq 500. During library preparation, unique molecular identifiers were attached to individual cDNA molecules so that TCRs could be counted quantitatively and reproducibly. From each blood RNA sample, both TCR alpha and TCR beta chains were sequenced. On the authors' methods: Samples had a median of 95,638 TCRs, with a range from about 23,224 to 750,000. The Decombinator software suite was used to annotate V, J and CDR3 in the TCR reads. For the PS versus PT1 abundance plots, all samples were subsampled to the same number of TCRs (28,000). Expanded TCRs were defined as absent before sensitization and observed at least eight times at the 2-week time point. TCRdb's own reprocessing of the public reads used fastp at Q25 and MiXCR and kept productive beta chains. Duplicate CDR3 protein sequences are folded into a single record with the most common DNA and genes. TCRdb assigned the V and J calls; the authors' analysis was not used. For this sample there are some 400,000 distinct CDR3 sequences; 5.1% appear just once. Roughly 2.6% of the sample belongs to the ten largest clones.

This TCR was sampled from a woman aged 45-60 years with alopecia areata. Some clones in this sample may be carry-over from other donors' samples. This specimen was whole blood, taken in connection with sensitization to the hapten diphenylcyclopropenone (DPC). The sequence is built from TRBV12-3 or TRBV12-4 and TRBJ2-3; 9 junctional bases match TRBD1. The CDR3 corresponds to CASTRTGGTDTQYF. The nucleotide sequence reads TGTGCCAGCACTAGGACAGGGGGCACAGATACGCAGTATTTT.